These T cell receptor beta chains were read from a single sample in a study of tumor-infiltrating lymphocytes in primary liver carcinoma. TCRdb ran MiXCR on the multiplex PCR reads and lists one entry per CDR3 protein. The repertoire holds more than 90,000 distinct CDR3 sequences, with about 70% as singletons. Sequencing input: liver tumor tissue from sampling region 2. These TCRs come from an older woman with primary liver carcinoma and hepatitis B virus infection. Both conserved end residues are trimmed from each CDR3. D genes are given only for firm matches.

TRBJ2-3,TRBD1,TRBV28,SRDRVGTDTQY
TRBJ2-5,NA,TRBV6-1,ASNETGGTQY
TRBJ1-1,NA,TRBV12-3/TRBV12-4,ASSEGNGAF
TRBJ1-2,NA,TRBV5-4,ASSQPAGGGYGYT
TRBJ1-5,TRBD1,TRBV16,ASSRSGTGLSSQPQH
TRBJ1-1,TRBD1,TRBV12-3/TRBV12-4,ASSTLSSGGSEAF
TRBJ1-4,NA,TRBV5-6,ASSSADTNEKLF
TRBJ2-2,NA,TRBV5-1,ASSLWTGTHTGELF
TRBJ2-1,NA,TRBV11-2,ASSWAGGFNNEQS
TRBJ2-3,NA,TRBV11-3,ASSHRPGIDTQY
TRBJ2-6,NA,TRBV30,ALSRGVNVLT
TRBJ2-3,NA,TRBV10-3,TISDERPSTDTQY
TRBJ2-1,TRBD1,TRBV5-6,ASSLRGQGALLFHNEQF
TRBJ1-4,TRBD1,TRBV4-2,TSSSGGEDERLF
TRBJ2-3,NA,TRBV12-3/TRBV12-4,ASSLAGSRSSRGTDTQY
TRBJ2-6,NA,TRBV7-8,ASSCVGLDFPGANVLT
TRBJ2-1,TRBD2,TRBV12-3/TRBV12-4,ASSLARELVNEEP
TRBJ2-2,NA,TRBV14,ASSQDHQANTGELF
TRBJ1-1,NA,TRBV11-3,ASSLVEEYLNTEAF
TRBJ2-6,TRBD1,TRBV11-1,ASSARTGTPGANVLT
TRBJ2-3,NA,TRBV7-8,ASSLESPPSYTDTQY
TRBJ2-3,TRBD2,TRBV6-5,ASRRTRAGVGTQY
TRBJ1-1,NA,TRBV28,ASSPLNTEAF
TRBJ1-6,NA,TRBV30,AWNTRHSSPLH
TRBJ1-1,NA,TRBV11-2,VSSRGGAGPSGNTEAF
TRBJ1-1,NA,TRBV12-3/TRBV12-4,ASRSGRRSTKAF
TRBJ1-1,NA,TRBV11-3,ASSPPWGLSTEAF
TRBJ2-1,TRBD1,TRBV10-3,AIRTGGVTGYNEQF
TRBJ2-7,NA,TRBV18,ASSRPDRLYEQC
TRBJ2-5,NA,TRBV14,ASSQDLAIQETQY
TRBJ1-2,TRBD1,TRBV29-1,GAEDRGYGYT
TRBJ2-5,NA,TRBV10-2,ASRLGGQETEY
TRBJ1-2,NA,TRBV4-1,ASSYSLEDPGATYGYT
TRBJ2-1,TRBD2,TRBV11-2,ANSDGTGGRSYNEQF
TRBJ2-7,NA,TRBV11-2,ANSLSTDSSLGFSYEQY
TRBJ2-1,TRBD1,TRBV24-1,ATSDSLRTGGSYNEQF
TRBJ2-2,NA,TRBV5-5,ASSFGGPNTRELF
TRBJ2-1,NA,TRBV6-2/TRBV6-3,ASSSLRGDEQF
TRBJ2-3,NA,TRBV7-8,ASSRLRTDTQY
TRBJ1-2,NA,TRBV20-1,SVSRGNYGYT
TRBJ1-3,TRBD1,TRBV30,ATGQGRNTIY
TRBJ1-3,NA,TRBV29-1,SAPGQATMY
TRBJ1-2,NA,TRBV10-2,VSSAWGAEGYT
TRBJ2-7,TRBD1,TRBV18,ASSRTGGTYEQY
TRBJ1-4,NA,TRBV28,ATLRWGNEKLF
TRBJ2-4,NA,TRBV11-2,ASGVSPLPKNIQC
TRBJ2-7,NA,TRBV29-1,SVKESCSEEY
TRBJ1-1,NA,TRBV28,ASSLMGNTEAF
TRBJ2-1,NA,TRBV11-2,AISLDLTGGGDEQF
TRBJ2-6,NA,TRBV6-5,ASSSQVAGANVLT
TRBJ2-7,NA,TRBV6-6,ANTSVSYEQY
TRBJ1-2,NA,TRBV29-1,SVGPGGGVCYT
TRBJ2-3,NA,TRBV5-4,ASSLEFTDTQY
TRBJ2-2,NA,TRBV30,ARGEYTGKLF
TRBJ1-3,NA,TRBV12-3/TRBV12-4,ASSSTGNTIY